This T cell receptor beta chain was obtained from a study of cytomegalovirus exposure and HLA in healthy donors. Clones were read by immunoSEQ multiplex PCR, and TCRdb kept only the in-frame ones, dropping some. The sample carries about 330,000 clones, roughly 88% recorded once. Germline V gives CDR1 SGHVS, CDR2 FQNEAQ. The CDR3 is 14 residues long. After removal of 5 bases from V and 5 bases from J, the junction contained 4 bases not matched to a gene. This rearrangement joins TRBV7-8 to TRBJ1-5; 9 positions agree with TRBD1. The sample was PBMCs. The TCR sequence derives from a woman between 18 and 29 years old in good health and CMV-seronegative. The CDR3, as DNA: TGTGCCAGCAGCAAGGACAGGGGCGATCAGCCCCAGCATTTT. Encoded protein: CASSKDRGDQPQHF.